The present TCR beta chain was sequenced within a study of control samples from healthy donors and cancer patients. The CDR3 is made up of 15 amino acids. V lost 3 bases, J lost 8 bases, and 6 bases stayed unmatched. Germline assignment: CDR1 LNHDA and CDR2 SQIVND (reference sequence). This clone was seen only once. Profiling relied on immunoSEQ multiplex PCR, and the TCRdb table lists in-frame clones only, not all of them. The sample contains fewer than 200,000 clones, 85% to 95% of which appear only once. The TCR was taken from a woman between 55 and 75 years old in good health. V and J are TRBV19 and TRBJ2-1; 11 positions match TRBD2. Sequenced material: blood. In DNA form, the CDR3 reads TGTGCCAGTAGTATTCTAGCGGGGGGTCCGCATGAGCAGTTCTTC. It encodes CASSILAGGPHEQFF.